The present T cell receptor beta chain was sequenced within a study of graft-versus-host responses after intestinal transplantation. Here immunoSEQ multiplex PCR was the method, and the copy in TCRdb shows in-frame clones only, minus some. The sample includes tens of thousands of clones, 80% to 95% of them seen just once. Note on this clone: Its antigen is still unknown.

Sequenced here: unstimulated CD8+ T cells sorted from spleen or lymph node cells, sampled before transplant. The clonotype comes from a human donor who was the organ donor for an intestinal transplant.

The CDR3 region is CASSWSGSGTGELFF. Written as DNA, the CDR3 is TGTGCCAGCAGTTGGAGTGGTTCGGGCACCGGGGAGCTGTTTTTT. The gene calls are TRBV6-5 and TRBJ2-2; D is unresolved. Trimming left V 4 bases short and J 4 bases short, with 13 bases between. Germline CDR1 is MNHEY and CDR2 is SVGAGI. This CDR3 is built from 15 residues.